This TCR beta chain comes out of a study of blood T cell repertoires in COVID-19. At the level of the study: Both acute and convalescent COVID-19 samples were obtained from the United States, Italy and Spain. Sample material is recorded as cDNA or gDNA derived from T cells, B-cell-depleted T cells, or PBMCs.

In the authors' workflow: Amplification from reference gene primers served as the basis for estimated nucleated cell counts. Measured with immunoSEQ multiplex PCR; TCRdb has only the in-frame clones, and not every one. D and trimming come from the DNA, and the V and J calls and clone size come from that table. The top ten hold around 7.4% of the sample, which has under 450,000 clones, 75% to 90% seen once. Followed over time, Seattle patients had been enrolled while infection was active. The CDR3 is made up of 13 amino acids. CDR1 and CDR2 from the germline V gene are LNHNV and YYDKDF (reference sequence). The V end lost 4 bases, the J end lost 1 base, and 7 bases lay between the germline ends.

The V and J genes are TRBV15 and TRBJ1-1, with unresolved D. This receptor was obtained from a woman aged 55 to 70 with COVID-19, enrolled during active disease. Input material: peripheral blood. The CDR3 here is CATSISGNTEAFF. In DNA form, the CDR3 reads TGTGCCACCAGCATTAGCGGGAACACTGAAGCTTTCTTT.